A selection of T cell receptor beta chains follows, all from one sample in a study of blood T cell repertoires in COVID-19. TCRdb's table, derived via immunoSEQ multiplex PCR, lists solely in-frame clones and lacks some. The sample carries about 210,000 clones, approximately 86% recorded once. Sequences were obtained from peripheral blood. These receptors all stem from a man in his late teens or twenties with active or convalescent COVID-19. Both conserved end residues are part of each CDR3. A D gene is named only where the DNA matches it firmly. Size is stated for part of the rows, as once, few or many counts, or as a class when the clone is expanded.

D | size | J | V | length | CDR3 | DNA
NA | NA | TRBJ2-3 | TRBV27 | 13 | CASRLAGTDTQYF | TGTGCCAGCCGCCTCGCGGGGACAGATACGCAGTATTTT
NA | NA | TRBJ1-4 | TRBV19 | 14 | CASSIQGTREKLFF | TGTGCCAGTAGTATACAGGGGACGCGTGAAAAACTGTTTTTT
NA | NA | TRBJ1-1 | TRBV5-6 | 14 | CASSLGSAGHEAFF | TGTGCCAGCAGCTTGGGGTCGGCGGGCCATGAAGCTTTCTTT
TRBD1 | NA | TRBJ2-7 | TRBV5-4 | 14 | CASSLQGARYEQYF | TGTGCCAGCAGCTTGCAGGGGGCGCGCTACGAGCAGTACTTC
TRBD1 | once | TRBJ2-3 | TRBV2 | 15 | CASSPRQGRTDTQYF | TGTGCCAGCAGCCCTAGACAGGGGCGCACAGATACGCAGTATTTT
NA | NA | TRBJ2-1 | TRBV7-3 | 12 | CASRGAGSEQFF | TGTGCCAGCAGAGGGGCCGGGAGTGAGCAGTTCTTC
TRBD1 | NA | TRBJ2-2 | TRBV5-5 | 17 | CASSPPPGQGNTGELFF | TGTGCCAGCAGCCCGCCCCCGGGACAGGGTAACACCGGGGAGCTGTTTTTT
NA | NA | TRBJ1-4 | TRBV11-2 | 15 | CASSLQGAGNEKLFF | TGTGCCAGCAGCCTCCAGGGTGCGGGGAATGAAAAACTGTTTTTT
NA | NA | TRBJ1-5 | TRBV21-1 | 16 | CASSKRGREGNQPQHF | TGTGCCAGCAGCAAAAGGGGGAGGGAGGGCAATCAGCCCCAGCATTTT
NA | NA | TRBJ1-2 | TRBV7-9 | 14 | CASRISAAVGGYTF | TGTGCCAGCAGGATAAGTGCGGCAGTAGGAGGCTACACCTTC
TRBD1 | NA | TRBJ1-5 | TRBV11-2 | 15 | CASSSTRQGGQPQHF | TGTGCCAGCAGCTCTACTAGACAGGGGGGTCAGCCCCAGCATTTT
NA | NA | TRBJ1-2 | TRBV12-5 | 13 | CASGLVPHDGYTF | TGTGCTAGTGGTTTGGTACCACATGATGGCTACACCTTC
NA | NA | TRBJ2-4 | TRBV12-1 | 19 | CASSFAGLAGGVAKNIQYF | TGTGCCAGCAGCTTTGCGGGACTAGCGGGAGGGGTAGCCAAAAACATTCAGTACTTC
TRBD2 | NA | TRBJ2-1 | TRBV5-6 | 17 | CASRPGTSGSSYNEQFF | TGTGCCAGCAGACCCGGGACTAGCGGGAGCTCCTACAATGAGCAGTTCTTC
NA | once | TRBJ2-1 | TRBV7-9 | 13 | CASSSDSYNEQFF | TGTGCCAGCAGCTCAGACTCCTACAATGAGCAGTTCTTC
NA | once | TRBJ1-2 | TRBV5-4 | 14 | CASSLAGRVYGYTF | TGTGCCAGCAGCTTGGCAGGGAGGGTCTATGGCTACACCTTC
NA | NA | TRBJ2-5 | TRBV5-1 | 12 | CASSQTQETQYF | TGCGCCAGCAGCCAAACACAAGAGACCCAGTACTTC
TRBD1 | NA | TRBJ2-4 | TRBV5-6 | 17 | CASSLNPGQGVPDIQYF | TGTGCCAGCAGCTTGAATCCGGGACAGGGGGTTCCGGACATTCAGTACTTC
TRBD1 | NA | TRBJ1-5 | TRBV7-3 | 16 | CASSLNRGESNQPQHF | TGTGCCAGCAGCTTAAACAGGGGCGAAAGCAATCAGCCCCAGCATTTT
NA | NA | TRBJ1-1 | TRBV7-2 | 14 | CASSLGPNTGVAFF | TGTGCCAGCAGCTTAGGGCCGAATACAGGTGTAGCTTTCTTT
NA | NA | TRBJ1-5 | TRBV28 | 15 | CASSTTEAGGQPQHF | TGTGCCAGCAGTACGACCGAAGCCGGGGGGCAGCCCCAGCATTTT
TRBD1 | once | TRBJ1-1 | TRBV28 | 16 | CASSLTSGTGAPEAFF | TGTGCCAGCAGTCTAACCTCCGGGACAGGGGCCCCTGAAGCTTTCTTT
TRBD2 | NA | TRBJ2-2 | TRBV3-1/TRBV3-2 | 16 | CASSQGSGRRTGELFF | TGTGCCAGCAGCCAAGGCAGCGGGAGGCGGACCGGGGAGCTGTTTTTT
NA | NA | TRBJ2-7 | TRBV30 | 11 | CAWSHSYEQYF | TGTGCCTGGAGTCATTCCTACGAGCAGTACTTC